The clone carrying this T cell receptor (beta chain) was seen once. Sequencing was performed with immunoSEQ multiplex PCR; in TCRdb, only in-frame clones are kept and a portion is missing. The table has 200,000 to 250,000 clones, roughly 90% seen once; the top ten hold 0.82%. V was shortened by 2 bases and J by 0 bases, with 10 bases between the two germline ends. Germline values: CDR1 SGHTA, CDR2 FQGNSA. This CDR3 has 15 residues. The data originate from a study of blood T cell repertoires in COVID-19. The sequenced sample consisted of peripheral blood. The source of this sequence is a man aged 55 to 70 with COVID-19, enrolled during active disease. The rearrangement uses TRBV7-2 and TRBJ1-2; possible D gene TRBD1, 6 bases. The CDR3 bases are TGTGCCAGCAGCTTACAGGGGATTGCTAACTATGGCTACACCTTC. Its translation: CASSLQGIANYGYTF.